Below are 2 T cell receptor beta chains sequenced from a single sample in a study of cytomegalovirus exposure and HLA in healthy donors. PCR employed 60 Vbeta and 13 Jbeta primers. Sequencing used immunoSEQ multiplex PCR; TCRdb keeps in-frame clones, though not all of them. The sample records approximately 180,000 clones, approximately 70% being singletons. Specimen: PBMCs. Receptors were obtained from a woman in her twenties or thirties in good health and CMV-seronegative.

This clone was seen more than once but under ten times. V and J are TRBV4-2 and TRBJ2-7; 9 nucleotides align to TRBD1. The J segment lost 5 bases and the V segment lost 5 bases, leaving 10 bases of the junction unmatched. Germline V gene lookup returns CDR1 LGHNA and CDR2 YNFKEQ. The CDR3 has 15 amino acids. CDR3 bases: TGTGCCAGCAGCTGGACGCCGGGACAGGGCCACGAGCAGTACTTC. It translates to CASSWTPGQGHEQYF.

This rearrangement joins TRBV11-3 to TRBJ2-1, with D possibly TRBD2 on 6 matching bases. CDR1 and CDR2 from the germline V gene are SGHNT and YENEEA. The CDR3 runs to 15 residues. The V gene lost 0 bases and the J gene lost 7 bases, with 13 bases spanning the gap. In DNA, the CDR3 is TGTGCCAGCAGCTTAGATGGGGCACGGGGGAATGAGCAGTTCTTC. It is translated as CASSLDGARGNEQFF.